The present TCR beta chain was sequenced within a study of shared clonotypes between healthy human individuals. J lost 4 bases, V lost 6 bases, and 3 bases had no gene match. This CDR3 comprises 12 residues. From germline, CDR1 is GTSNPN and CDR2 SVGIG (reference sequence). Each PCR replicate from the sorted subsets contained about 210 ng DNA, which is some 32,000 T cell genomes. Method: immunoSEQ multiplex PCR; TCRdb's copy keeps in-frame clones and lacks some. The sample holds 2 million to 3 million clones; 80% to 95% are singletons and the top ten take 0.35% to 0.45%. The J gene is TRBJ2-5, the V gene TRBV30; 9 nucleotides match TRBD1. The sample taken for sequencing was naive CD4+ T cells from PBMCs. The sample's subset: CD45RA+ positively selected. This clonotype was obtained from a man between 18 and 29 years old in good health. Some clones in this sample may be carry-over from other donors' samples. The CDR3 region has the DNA TGTGCCTGCGGGACAGGGTCAGAGACCCAGTACTTC. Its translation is CACGTGSETQYF.